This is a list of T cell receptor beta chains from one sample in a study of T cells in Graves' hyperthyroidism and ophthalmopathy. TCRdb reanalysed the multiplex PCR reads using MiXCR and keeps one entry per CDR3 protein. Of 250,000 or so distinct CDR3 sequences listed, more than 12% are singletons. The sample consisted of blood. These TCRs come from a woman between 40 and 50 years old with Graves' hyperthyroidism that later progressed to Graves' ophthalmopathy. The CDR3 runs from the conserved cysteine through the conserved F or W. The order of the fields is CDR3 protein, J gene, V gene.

cdr3_aa: CASSTLSYNSPLHF; j_call: TRBJ1-6; v_call: TRBV2
cdr3_aa: CASSMDPRGNQPQHF; j_call: TRBJ1-5; v_call: TRBV27
cdr3_aa: CASSRILEDRRLYF; j_call: TRBJ2-3; v_call: TRBV5-4
cdr3_aa: CASGRGTSGTDEQFF; j_call: TRBJ2-1; v_call: TRBV10-2
cdr3_aa: CASSQDDGLAGAYNEQFF; j_call: TRBJ2-1; v_call: TRBV2
cdr3_aa: CASSKVGGTNNEQFF; j_call: TRBJ2-1; v_call: TRBV19
cdr3_aa: CASSVTWLQETQYF; j_call: TRBJ2-5; v_call: TRBV9
cdr3_aa: CASSSRGQGYEQYF; j_call: TRBJ2-7; v_call: TRBV5-1
cdr3_aa: CSAQFVRGPDEKLFF; j_call: TRBJ1-4; v_call: TRBV29-1
cdr3_aa: CASLMGDSYTEAFF; j_call: TRBJ1-1; v_call: TRBV28
cdr3_aa: CASSGGEGVHGYTF; j_call: TRBJ1-2; v_call: TRBV4-1
cdr3_aa: CATGTGQGTEAFF; j_call: TRBJ1-1; v_call: TRBV2
cdr3_aa: CASSTGTGIGYTF; j_call: TRBJ1-2; v_call: TRBV2
cdr3_aa: CSARVRGHHPPYNEQFF; j_call: TRBJ2-1; v_call: TRBV20-1
cdr3_aa: CASSLWGARSRVATDTQYF; j_call: TRBJ2-3; v_call: TRBV5-1
cdr3_aa: CASSLEAAAGQPQHF; j_call: TRBJ1-5; v_call: TRBV7-2
cdr3_aa: CASSQRLGANEQYF; j_call: TRBJ2-7; v_call: TRBV2
cdr3_aa: CASSHYRDEQFF; j_call: TRBJ2-1; v_call: TRBV5-1
cdr3_aa: CASSYSASAYEQYF; j_call: TRBJ2-7; v_call: TRBV6-4
cdr3_aa: CASGRPITPKADTQYF; j_call: TRBJ2-3; v_call: TRBV28
cdr3_aa: CASSAGTQNYNEQFF; j_call: TRBJ2-1; v_call: TRBV19
cdr3_aa: CASSERYGGRAGSTDTQYF; j_call: TRBJ2-3; v_call: TRBV2
cdr3_aa: CASSLSGTGPSGYTF; j_call: TRBJ1-2; v_call: TRBV5-1
cdr3_aa: CASSLGTSGREEQFF; j_call: TRBJ2-1; v_call: TRBV11-2
cdr3_aa: CASSPEPILVEEQYF; j_call: TRBJ2-7; v_call: TRBV28
cdr3_aa: CATKGTSGPTGELFF; j_call: TRBJ2-2; v_call: TRBV28
cdr3_aa: CASSPKQGAGEAFF; j_call: TRBJ1-1; v_call: TRBV18
cdr3_aa: CASSKLAGVRETQYF; j_call: TRBJ2-5; v_call: TRBV4-1
cdr3_aa: CASSLGESGRGHNEQFF; j_call: TRBJ2-1; v_call: TRBV12-3/TRBV12-4
cdr3_aa: CSARKGFQPQHF; j_call: TRBJ1-5; v_call: TRBV20-1
cdr3_aa: CASSESSGRSPGELFF; j_call: TRBJ2-2; v_call: TRBV28
cdr3_aa: CASSSPRDKITSSYEQYF; j_call: TRBJ2-7; v_call: TRBV12-3/TRBV12-4
cdr3_aa: CSALNPNSNQPQHF; j_call: TRBJ1-5; v_call: TRBV20-1
cdr3_aa: CASSAPGTGYQETQYF; j_call: TRBJ2-5; v_call: TRBV9
cdr3_aa: CSGSFWDSPEAFF; j_call: TRBJ1-1; v_call: TRBV29-1
cdr3_aa: CASRGDRANYGYTF; j_call: TRBJ1-2; v_call: TRBV28
cdr3_aa: CASSNNGWGGDEDTDTQYF; j_call: TRBJ2-3; v_call: TRBV19
cdr3_aa: CSATTTGRTSGNTIYF; j_call: TRBJ1-3; v_call: TRBV20-1
cdr3_aa: CSARDWTSGNEQFF; j_call: TRBJ2-1; v_call: TRBV20-1
cdr3_aa: CASSGVPGNQPQHF; j_call: TRBJ1-5; v_call: TRBV28
cdr3_aa: CASSPETFGNTEAFF; j_call: TRBJ1-1; v_call: TRBV18
cdr3_aa: CASSAGTGTEAFF; j_call: TRBJ1-1; v_call: TRBV28
cdr3_aa: CASSLGRGLAYEQYF; j_call: TRBJ2-7; v_call: TRBV5-1
cdr3_aa: CASSLGTYYQPQHF; j_call: TRBJ1-5; v_call: TRBV11-2
cdr3_aa: CASSFTRSSASGAYNEQFF; j_call: TRBJ2-1; v_call: TRBV7-9
cdr3_aa: CASSEQGGQPQHF; j_call: TRBJ1-5; v_call: TRBV6-1
cdr3_aa: CSAEERHLSNQPQHF; j_call: TRBJ1-5; v_call: TRBV20-1
cdr3_aa: CASSSVPIIYEQYF; j_call: TRBJ2-7; v_call: TRBV11-2